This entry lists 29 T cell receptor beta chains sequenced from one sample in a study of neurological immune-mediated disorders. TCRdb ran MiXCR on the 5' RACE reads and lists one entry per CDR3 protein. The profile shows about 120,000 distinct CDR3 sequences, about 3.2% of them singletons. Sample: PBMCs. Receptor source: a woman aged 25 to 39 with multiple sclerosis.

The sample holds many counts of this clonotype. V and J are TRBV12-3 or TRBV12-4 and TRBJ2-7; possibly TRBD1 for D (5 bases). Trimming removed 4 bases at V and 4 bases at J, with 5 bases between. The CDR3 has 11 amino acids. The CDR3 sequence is CASSSGYEQYF. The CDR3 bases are TGTGCCAGCAGTTCAGGGTACGAGCAGTACTTC.

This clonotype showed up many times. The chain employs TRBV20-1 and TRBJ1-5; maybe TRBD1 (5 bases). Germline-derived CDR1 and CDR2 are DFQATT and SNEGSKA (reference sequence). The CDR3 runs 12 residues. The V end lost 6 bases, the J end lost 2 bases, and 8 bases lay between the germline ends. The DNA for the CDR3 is TGCAGTGCCATAGGGGGCAATCAGCCCCAGCATTTT. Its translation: CSAIGGNQPQHF.

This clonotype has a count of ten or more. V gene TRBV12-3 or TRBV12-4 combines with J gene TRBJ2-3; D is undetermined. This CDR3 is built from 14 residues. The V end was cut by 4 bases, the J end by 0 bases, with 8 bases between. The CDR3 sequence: CASSWTTSTDTQYF. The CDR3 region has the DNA TGTGCCAGCAGTTGGACCACTAGCACAGATACGCAGTATTTT.

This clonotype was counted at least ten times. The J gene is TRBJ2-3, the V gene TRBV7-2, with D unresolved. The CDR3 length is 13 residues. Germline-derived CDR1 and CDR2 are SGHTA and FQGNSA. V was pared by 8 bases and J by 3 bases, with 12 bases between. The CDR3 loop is CASGRQRTDTQYF. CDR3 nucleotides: TGTGCCAGCGGGCGGCAACGGACAGATACGCAGTATTTT.

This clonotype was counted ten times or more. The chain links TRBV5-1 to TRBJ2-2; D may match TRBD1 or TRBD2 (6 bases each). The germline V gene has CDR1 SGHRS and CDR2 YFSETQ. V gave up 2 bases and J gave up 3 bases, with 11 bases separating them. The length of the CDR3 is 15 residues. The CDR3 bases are TGCGCCAGCAGCTTTGCGGGGACATACACCGGGGAGCTGTTTTTT. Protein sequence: CASSFAGTYTGELFF.

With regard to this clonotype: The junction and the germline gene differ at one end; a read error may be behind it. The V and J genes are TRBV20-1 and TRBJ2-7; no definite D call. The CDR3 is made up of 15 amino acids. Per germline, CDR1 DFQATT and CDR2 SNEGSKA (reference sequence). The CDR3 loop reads CSASSSRFSSYEHYF. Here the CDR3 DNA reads TGCAGTGCTAGTTCGAGCCGGTTTAGCTCCTACGAGCATTACTTC.

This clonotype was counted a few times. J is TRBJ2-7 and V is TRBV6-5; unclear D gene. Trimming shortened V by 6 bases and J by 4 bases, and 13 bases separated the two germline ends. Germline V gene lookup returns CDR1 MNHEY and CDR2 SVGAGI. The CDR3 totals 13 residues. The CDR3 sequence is CASSPRLNYEQYF. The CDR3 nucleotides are TGTGCCAGCAGCCCTAGACTGAATTACGAGCAGTACTTC.

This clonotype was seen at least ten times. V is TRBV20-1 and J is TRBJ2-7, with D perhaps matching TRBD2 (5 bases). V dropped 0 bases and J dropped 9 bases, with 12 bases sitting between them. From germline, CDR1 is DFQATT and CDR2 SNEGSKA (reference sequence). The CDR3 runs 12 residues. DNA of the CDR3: TGCAGTGCTAGAGAAGACTACCTAGGGCAGTACTTC. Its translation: CSAREDYLGQYF.

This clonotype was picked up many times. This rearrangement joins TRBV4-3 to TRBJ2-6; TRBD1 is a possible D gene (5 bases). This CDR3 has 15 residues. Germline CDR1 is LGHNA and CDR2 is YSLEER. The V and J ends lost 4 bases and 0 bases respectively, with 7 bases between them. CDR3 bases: TGCGCCAGCAGCCTCGACAGCTCTGGGGCCAACGTCCTGACTTTC. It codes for CASSLDSSGANVLTF.

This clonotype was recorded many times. CDR3 nucleotide sequence: TGTGCCAGCAGTCCCCGGACAGGGGGCAAACACTCTGGGGCCAACGTCCTGACTTTC. This gives the protein CASSPRTGGKHSGANVLTF. This chain uses TRBV12-3 or TRBV12-4 with TRBJ2-6, with TRBD1 matching 11 bases. Trimming removed 5 bases from V and 0 bases from J; junction bases left unmatched: 9. The CDR3 consists of 19 residues.

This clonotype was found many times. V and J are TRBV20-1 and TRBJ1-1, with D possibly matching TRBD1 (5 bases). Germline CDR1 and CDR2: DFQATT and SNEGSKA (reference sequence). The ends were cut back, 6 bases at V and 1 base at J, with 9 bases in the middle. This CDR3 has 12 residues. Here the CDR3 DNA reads TGCAGTGCCGCACAGGAGAACACTGAAGCTTTCTTT. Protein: CSAAQENTEAFF.

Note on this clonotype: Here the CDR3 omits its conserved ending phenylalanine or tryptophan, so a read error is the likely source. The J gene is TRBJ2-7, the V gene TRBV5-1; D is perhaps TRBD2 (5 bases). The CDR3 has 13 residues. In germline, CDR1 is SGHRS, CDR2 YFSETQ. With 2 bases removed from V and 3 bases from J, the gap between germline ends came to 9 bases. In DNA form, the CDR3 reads TGCGCCAGCAGCTTTGAGGGAGACTACGAGCAGTACAAC. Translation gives CASSFEGDYEQYN.

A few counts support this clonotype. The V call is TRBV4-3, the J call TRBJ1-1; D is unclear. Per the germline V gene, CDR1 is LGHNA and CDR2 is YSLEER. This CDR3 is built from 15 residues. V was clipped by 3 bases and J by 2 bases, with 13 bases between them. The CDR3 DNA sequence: TGCGCCAGCAGCCAGGTCCCCTGGGGAAACACTGAAGCTTTCTTT. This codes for CASSQVPWGNTEAFF.

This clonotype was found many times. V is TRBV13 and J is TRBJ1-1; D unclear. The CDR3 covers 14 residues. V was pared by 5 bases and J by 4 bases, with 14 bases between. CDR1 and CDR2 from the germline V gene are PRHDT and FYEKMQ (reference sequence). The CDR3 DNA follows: TGTGCCAGCAGCCACATCTCCGATACCACTGAAGCTTTCTTT. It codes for CASSHISDTTEAFF. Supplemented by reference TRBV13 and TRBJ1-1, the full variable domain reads AAGVIQSPRHLIKEKRETATLKCYPIPRHDTVYWYQQGPGQDPQFLISFYEKMQSDKGSIPDRFSAQQFSDYHSELNMSSLELGDSALYFCASSHISDTTEAFFGQGTRLTVV.

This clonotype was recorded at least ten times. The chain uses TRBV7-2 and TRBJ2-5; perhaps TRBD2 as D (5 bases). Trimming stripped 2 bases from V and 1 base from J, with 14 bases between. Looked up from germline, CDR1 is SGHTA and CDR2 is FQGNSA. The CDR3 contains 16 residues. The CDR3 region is CASSLLGGGLQETQYF. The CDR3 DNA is TGTGCCAGCAGCTTACTAGGTGGCGGGCTCCAAGAGACCCAGTACTTC.

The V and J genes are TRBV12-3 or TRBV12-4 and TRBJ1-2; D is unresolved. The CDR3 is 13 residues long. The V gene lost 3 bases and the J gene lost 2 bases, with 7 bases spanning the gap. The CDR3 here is CASSLSENYGYTF. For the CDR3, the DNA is TGTGCCAGCAGTTTGTCTGAGAACTATGGCTACACCTTC.

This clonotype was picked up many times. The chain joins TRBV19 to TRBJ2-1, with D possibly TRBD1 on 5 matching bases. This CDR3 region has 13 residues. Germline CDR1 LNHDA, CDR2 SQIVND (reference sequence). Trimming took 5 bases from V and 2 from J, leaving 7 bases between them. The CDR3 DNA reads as TGTGCCAGTAGTGCGGACACCTACAATGAGCAGTTCTTC. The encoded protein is CASSADTYNEQFF.

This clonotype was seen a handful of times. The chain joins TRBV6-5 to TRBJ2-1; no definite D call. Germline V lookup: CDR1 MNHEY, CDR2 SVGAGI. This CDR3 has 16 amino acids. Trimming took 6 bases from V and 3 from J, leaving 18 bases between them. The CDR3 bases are TGTGCCAGCAGCCAGGACCCCCTGAGGAGCTACAATGAGCAGTTCTTC. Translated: CASSQDPLRSYNEQFF.

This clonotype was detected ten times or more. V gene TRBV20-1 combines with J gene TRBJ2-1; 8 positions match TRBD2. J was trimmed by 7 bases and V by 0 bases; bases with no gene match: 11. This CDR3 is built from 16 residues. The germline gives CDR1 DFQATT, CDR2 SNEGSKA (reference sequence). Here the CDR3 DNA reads TGCAGTGCTAGAGATTTGACTAGCGTCAGAGTTAATGAGCAGTTCTTC. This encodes CSARDLTSVRVNEQFF.

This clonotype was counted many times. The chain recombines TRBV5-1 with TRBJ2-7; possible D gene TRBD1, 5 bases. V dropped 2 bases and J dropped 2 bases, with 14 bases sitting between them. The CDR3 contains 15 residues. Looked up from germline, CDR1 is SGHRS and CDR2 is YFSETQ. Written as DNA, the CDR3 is TGCGCCAGCAGCTTCAGGGCAGAGACAACCTACGAGCAGTACTTC. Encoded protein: CASSFRAETTYEQYF.

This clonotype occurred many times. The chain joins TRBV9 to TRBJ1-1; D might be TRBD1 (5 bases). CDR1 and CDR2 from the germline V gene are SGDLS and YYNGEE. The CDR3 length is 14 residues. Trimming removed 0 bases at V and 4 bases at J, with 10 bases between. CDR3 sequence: CASSVDQGGTEAFF. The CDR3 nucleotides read TGTGCCAGCAGCGTAGATCAGGGAGGCACTGAAGCTTTCTTT.

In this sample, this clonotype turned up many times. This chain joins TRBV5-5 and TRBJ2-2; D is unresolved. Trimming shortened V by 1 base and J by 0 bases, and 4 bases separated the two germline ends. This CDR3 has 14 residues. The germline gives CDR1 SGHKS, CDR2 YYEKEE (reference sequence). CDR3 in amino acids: CASSLTPNTGELFF. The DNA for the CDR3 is TGTGCCAGCAGCTTGACACCGAACACCGGGGAGCTGTTTTTT.

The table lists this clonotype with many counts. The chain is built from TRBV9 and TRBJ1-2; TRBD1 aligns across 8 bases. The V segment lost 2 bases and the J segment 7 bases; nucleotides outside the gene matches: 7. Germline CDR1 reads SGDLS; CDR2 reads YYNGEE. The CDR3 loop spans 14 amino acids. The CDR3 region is CASSVDRALSGYTF. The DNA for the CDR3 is TGTGCCAGCAGCGTGGACAGGGCCCTTAGTGGCTACACCTTC.

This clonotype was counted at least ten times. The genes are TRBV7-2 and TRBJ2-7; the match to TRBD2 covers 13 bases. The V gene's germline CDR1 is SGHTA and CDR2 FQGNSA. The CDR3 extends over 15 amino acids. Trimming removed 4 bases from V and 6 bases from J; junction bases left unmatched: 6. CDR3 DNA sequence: TGTGCCAGCAGCTCCGGACTAGCGGGGGTTCGCGAGCAGTACTTC. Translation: CASSSGLAGVREQYF.

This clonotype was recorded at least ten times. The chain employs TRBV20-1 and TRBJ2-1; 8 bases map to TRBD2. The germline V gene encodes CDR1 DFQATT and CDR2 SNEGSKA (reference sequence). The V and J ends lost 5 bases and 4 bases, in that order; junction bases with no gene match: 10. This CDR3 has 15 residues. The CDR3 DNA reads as TGCAGTGCTCACGGGGGGGACACCGGGTACAATGAGCAGTTCTTC. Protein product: CSAHGGDTGYNEQFF.

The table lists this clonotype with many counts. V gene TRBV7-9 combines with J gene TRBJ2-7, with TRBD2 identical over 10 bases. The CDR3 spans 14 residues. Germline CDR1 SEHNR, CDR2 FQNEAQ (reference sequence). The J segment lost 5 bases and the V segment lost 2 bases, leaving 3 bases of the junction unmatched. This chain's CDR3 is CASSLWTSGDEQYF. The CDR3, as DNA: TGTGCCAGCAGCTTATGGACTAGCGGAGACGAGCAGTACTTC.

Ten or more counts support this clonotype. The CDR3 protein is CASSLGVGYNEQFF. CDR3 nucleotides: TGCGCCAGCAGCTTGGGCGTTGGATACAATGAGCAGTTCTTC. The chain carries TRBV5-1 and TRBJ2-1; no clear D. The CDR3 loop spans 14 amino acids. Germline V gives CDR1 SGHRS, CDR2 YFSETQ. Trimming removed 0 bases at V and 4 bases at J, with 8 bases between.

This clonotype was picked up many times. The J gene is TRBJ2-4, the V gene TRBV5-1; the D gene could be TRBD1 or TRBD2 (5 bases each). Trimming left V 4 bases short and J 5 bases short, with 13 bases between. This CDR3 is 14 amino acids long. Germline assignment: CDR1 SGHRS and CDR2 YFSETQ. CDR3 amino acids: CASSRQVGENIQYF. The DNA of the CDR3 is TGCGCCAGCAGCCGTCAGGTGGGGGAAAACATTCAGTACTTC.

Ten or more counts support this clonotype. The DNA of the CDR3 is TGCAGTGTTAGGGGGGGGAATGGTGCTTCCGAGCAGTACTTC. Encoded protein: CSVRGGNGASEQYF. The V gene is TRBV20-1, the J gene TRBJ2-7; maybe TRBD2 (7 bases). Trimming took off 7 bases at V and 6 bases at J, with 22 bases between the two ends. This CDR3 contains 14 residues. Per the germline V gene, CDR1 is DFQATT and CDR2 is SNEGSKA (reference sequence).